A selection of T cell receptor beta chains follows, all from one sample in a study of T cells in localized non-small cell lung cancer. Data came from immunoSEQ multiplex PCR; TCRdb stores just in-frame clones and leaves some out. The sample consists of about 33,000 clones, almost 90% of them appearing once. Source: peripheral blood, taken before any cancer treatment. These receptors all stem from a man aged 40 to 70 with stage I lung adenocarcinoma. Both conserved end residues are part of each CDR3. The D gene is left open where the match is weak. Size values are once, few and many counts, or a class for expanded clones, and some rows have none.

J gene: TRBJ2-6
clone size: NA
V gene: TRBV18
D gene: NA
CDR3 DNA: TGTGCCAGCTCACCCTTTTATGTAGACTCTGGGGCCAACGTCCTGACTTTC
CDR3 protein: CASSPFYVDSGANVLTF

J gene: TRBJ2-7
clone size: NA
V gene: TRBV20-1
D gene: NA
CDR3 DNA: TGCAGTGCTAGCGACGGGAACGAGCAGTACTTC
CDR3 protein: CSASDGNEQYF

J gene: TRBJ1-2
clone size: NA
V gene: TRBV5-6
D gene: TRBD1
CDR3 DNA: TGTGCCAGCAGCTTGAGGCAGGGGGATGGCTACACCTTC
CDR3 protein: CASSLRQGDGYTF

J gene: TRBJ1-6
clone size: NA
V gene: TRBV20-1
D gene: NA
CDR3 DNA: TGCAGTGCCTCCTATAATTCACCCCTCCACTTT
CDR3 protein: CSASYNSPLHF

J gene: TRBJ2-2
clone size: NA
V gene: TRBV19
D gene: NA
CDR3 DNA: TGTGCCAGTAGTATCGGCACCGGGGAGCTGTTTTTT
CDR3 protein: CASSIGTGELFF

J gene: TRBJ1-1
clone size: NA
V gene: TRBV6-5
D gene: NA
CDR3 DNA: TGTGCCAGCAGTCCTATCAGTCTCTCAAGAGGAGCTTTCTTT
CDR3 protein: CASSPISLSRGAFF

J gene: TRBJ1-3
clone size: NA
V gene: TRBV2
D gene: NA
CDR3 DNA: TGTGCCAGCAGTGAAGAAATCTCTGGAAACACCATATATTTT
CDR3 protein: CASSEEISGNTIYF

J gene: TRBJ2-2
clone size: NA
V gene: TRBV15
D gene: NA
CDR3 DNA: TGTGCCACCAGCAGAGAGGAACAGGGCCGGGCCGGGGAGCTGTTTTTT
CDR3 protein: CATSREEQGRAGELFF

J gene: TRBJ2-2
clone size: NA
V gene: TRBV19
D gene: NA
CDR3 DNA: TGTGCCAGTAGTGTGACTATTCCCGGGGAGCTGTTTTTT
CDR3 protein: CASSVTIPGELFF

J gene: TRBJ2-2
clone size: NA
V gene: TRBV7-8
D gene: TRBD1
CDR3 DNA: TGTGCCAGCAGCTTACATCCCGGGCAGGGGGCCGGGGAGCTGTTTTTT
CDR3 protein: CASSLHPGQGAGELFF

J gene: TRBJ1-3
clone size: NA
V gene: TRBV7-9
D gene: TRBD1
CDR3 DNA: TGTGCCAGCAGCTTAGCTCTCAGGGGGGCAATCCACTCTGGAAACACCATATATTTT
CDR3 protein: CASSLALRGAIHSGNTIYF

J gene: TRBJ2-3
clone size: NA
V gene: TRBV19
D gene: TRBD2
CDR3 DNA: TGTGCCAGTGGGACTAGCAGAAGCACAGATACGCAGTATTTT
CDR3 protein: CASGTSRSTDTQYF

J gene: TRBJ2-3
clone size: NA
V gene: TRBV5-1
D gene: TRBD2
CDR3 DNA: TGCGCCAGCAGCTTGCGCGGGGGGGCAGTGAACGAAATCGGTACGCAGTATTTT
CDR3 protein: CASSLRGGAVNEIGTQYF

J gene: TRBJ2-1
clone size: NA
V gene: TRBV7-9
D gene: NA
CDR3 DNA: TGTGCCAGCAGCCCTCCTTCCTCCTACAATGAGCAGTTCTTC
CDR3 protein: CASSPPSSYNEQFF

J gene: TRBJ2-1
clone size: NA
V gene: TRBV9
D gene: TRBD1
CDR3 DNA: TGTGCCAGCAGCGGATCAAGGGACAGGGACTCCTACAATGAGCAGTTCTTC
CDR3 protein: CASSGSRDRDSYNEQFF

J gene: TRBJ1-6
clone size: few
V gene: TRBV30
D gene: TRBD1
CDR3 DNA: TGTGCCTGGGGGCCCGGGACAGCGGGGTCACCCCTCCACTTT
CDR3 protein: CAWGPGTAGSPLHF

J gene: TRBJ1-1
clone size: NA
V gene: TRBV7-8
D gene: NA
CDR3 DNA: TGTGCCAGCAGCTCTCGGATAGGGGCTTTCTTT
CDR3 protein: CASSSRIGAFF

J gene: TRBJ2-7
clone size: NA
V gene: TRBV2
D gene: NA
CDR3 DNA: TGTGCCAGCAGCCAACTAGCTCGGGAGCAGTACTTC
CDR3 protein: CASSQLAREQYF

J gene: TRBJ2-5
clone size: NA
V gene: TRBV18
D gene: TRBD1
CDR3 DNA: TGTGCCAGCTCCCCCGGGACAGGGAAACAAGAGACCCAGTACTTC
CDR3 protein: CASSPGTGKQETQYF

J gene: TRBJ1-2
clone size: NA
V gene: TRBV15
D gene: NA
CDR3 DNA: TGTGCCACCAGCAGAGTAGGAGGGGTTAGTGGCTACACCTTC
CDR3 protein: CATSRVGGVSGYTF

J gene: TRBJ2-1
clone size: NA
V gene: TRBV5-8
D gene: TRBD1
CDR3 DNA: TGTGCCAGCAGCTTGACAGGGGTTGGGGATGAGCAGTTCTTC
CDR3 protein: CASSLTGVGDEQFF

J gene: TRBJ2-7
clone size: NA
V gene: TRBV19
D gene: NA
CDR3 DNA: TGTGCCAGTAGTATTAGTCAAGGTGGAAAGCAGTACTTC
CDR3 protein: CASSISQGGKQYF

J gene: TRBJ1-2
clone size: once
V gene: TRBV30
D gene: TRBD1
CDR3 DNA: TGTGCCTGGGGGACAGGGAAAGGCTACACCTTC
CDR3 protein: CAWGTGKGYTF

J gene: TRBJ2-1
clone size: NA
V gene: TRBV2
D gene: NA
CDR3 DNA: TGTGCCAGCAGTGAGGGGCCGGCTGAGCAGTTCTTC
CDR3 protein: CASSEGPAEQFF

J gene: TRBJ2-1
clone size: NA
V gene: TRBV2
D gene: TRBD1
CDR3 DNA: TGTGCCACGGGGACAGGTTTGGCTGAGCAGTTCTTC
CDR3 protein: CATGTGLAEQFF

J gene: TRBJ1-2
clone size: NA
V gene: TRBV27
D gene: TRBD1
CDR3 DNA: TGTGCCAGCAGTTTATCCACCGGGACAGCCTATGGCTACACCTTC
CDR3 protein: CASSLSTGTAYGYTF

J gene: TRBJ1-4
clone size: NA
V gene: TRBV5-1
D gene: NA
CDR3 DNA: TGCGCCAGCAGCCTGACAGGAGCAACTAATGAAAAACTGTTTTTT
CDR3 protein: CASSLTGATNEKLFF

J gene: TRBJ2-7
clone size: NA
V gene: TRBV6-5
D gene: NA
CDR3 DNA: TGTGCCAGCCACGGACAGCTCTACGAGCAGTACTTC
CDR3 protein: CASHGQLYEQYF

J gene: TRBJ2-1
clone size: NA
V gene: TRBV5-4
D gene: NA
CDR3 DNA: TGTGCCAGCAGCTCGCGCTCCTACAATGAGCAGTTCTTC
CDR3 protein: CASSSRSYNEQFF

J gene: TRBJ1-5
clone size: few
V gene: TRBV6-1
D gene: NA
CDR3 DNA: TGTGCCAGCAGTGAAGCGGGAAAGCCCCAGCATTTT
CDR3 protein: CASSEAGKPQHF

J gene: TRBJ2-2
clone size: NA
V gene: TRBV20-1
D gene: NA
CDR3 DNA: TGCAGTGCGCTACAGAGCGGGGAGCTGTTTTTT
CDR3 protein: CSALQSGELFF

J gene: TRBJ2-5
clone size: few
V gene: TRBV6-1
D gene: NA
CDR3 DNA: TGTGCCAGCAGTGAAAATACGGGGGCTGGGAAGACCCAGTACTTC
CDR3 protein: CASSENTGAGKTQYF

J gene: TRBJ2-4
clone size: once
V gene: TRBV15
D gene: NA
CDR3 DNA: TGTGCCACCAGCAGAGCGGAAAACATTCAGTACTTC
CDR3 protein: CATSRAENIQYF

J gene: TRBJ2-1
clone size: NA
V gene: TRBV7-9
D gene: NA
CDR3 DNA: TGTGCCAGCAGCTTTGGCGGTCCCAGCCACAATGAGCAGTTCTTC
CDR3 protein: CASSFGGPSHNEQFF

J gene: TRBJ1-1
clone size: NA
V gene: TRBV4-1
D gene: NA
CDR3 DNA: TGCGCCAGCAGCCAAGAAGGGGGGGCCAGGACTGAAGCTTTCTTT
CDR3 protein: CASSQEGGARTEAFF

J gene: TRBJ2-7
clone size: once
V gene: TRBV5-6
D gene: NA
CDR3 DNA: TGTGCCAGCAGCTGGGGACTTCCTCGCGAGCAGTACTTC
CDR3 protein: CASSWGLPREQYF

J gene: TRBJ1-1
clone size: NA
V gene: TRBV7-6
D gene: TRBD1
CDR3 DNA: TGTGCCAGCAGACGAGGGACAGACCCTGAAGCTTTCTTT
CDR3 protein: CASRRGTDPEAFF

J gene: TRBJ1-1
clone size: once
V gene: TRBV9
D gene: NA
CDR3 DNA: TGTGCCAGCAGCGTAGCTCCAAAGGAGGGCACTGAAGCTTTCTTT
CDR3 protein: CASSVAPKEGTEAFF

J gene: TRBJ1-6
clone size: NA
V gene: TRBV30
D gene: NA
CDR3 DNA: TGTGCCTGGAATTACGAGCCCGCCTCACCCCTCCACTTT
CDR3 protein: CAWNYEPASPLHF

J gene: TRBJ1-3
clone size: NA
V gene: TRBV7-9
D gene: TRBD1
CDR3 DNA: TGTGCCAGCAGCTCAAACAGGGGGACTGGAAACACCATATATTTT
CDR3 protein: CASSSNRGTGNTIYF

J gene: TRBJ2-2
clone size: NA
V gene: TRBV9
D gene: TRBD2
CDR3 DNA: TGTGCCAGCAGCTATTCGGGGGGGAACACCGGGGAGCTGTTTTTT
CDR3 protein: CASSYSGGNTGELFF

J gene: TRBJ1-1
clone size: NA
V gene: TRBV7-8
D gene: TRBD1
CDR3 DNA: TGTGCCAGCAGCTTAGGAGGGACAGGGGGCACTGAAGCTTTCTTT
CDR3 protein: CASSLGGTGGTEAFF

J gene: TRBJ2-5
clone size: NA
V gene: TRBV6-1
D gene: NA
CDR3 DNA: TGTGCCAGCAGCCCGGGACCCCAGTTGGGGACCCAGTACTTC
CDR3 protein: CASSPGPQLGTQYF

J gene: TRBJ2-5
clone size: once
V gene: TRBV5-4
D gene: TRBD1
CDR3 DNA: TGTGCCAGCAGCTCAGGGCCGGGACAGGGGGTCCAAGAGACCCAGTACTTC
CDR3 protein: CASSSGPGQGVQETQYF

J gene: TRBJ1-2
clone size: NA
V gene: TRBV12-2
D gene: NA
CDR3 DNA: TGTGCAAGTCGCTTAGAGAACCTGGGCAGGGGAGTTCGCCTTCTCTATGGCTACACCTTC
CDR3 protein: CASRLENLGRGVRLLYGYTF

J gene: TRBJ2-1
clone size: NA
V gene: TRBV5-6
D gene: TRBD2
CDR3 DNA: TGTGCCAGCAGCTCCGGACTAGCTGACATTGAGCAGTTCTTC
CDR3 protein: CASSSGLADIEQFF

J gene: TRBJ1-1
clone size: NA
V gene: TRBV27
D gene: NA
CDR3 DNA: TGTGCCAGCAGTTTAATTGAGGGCATGAACACTGAAGCTTTCTTT
CDR3 protein: CASSLIEGMNTEAFF

J gene: TRBJ2-3
clone size: NA
V gene: TRBV6-4
D gene: NA
CDR3 DNA: TGTGCCAGCAGTGACTCGGGGTCTAGCACAGATACGCAGTATTTT
CDR3 protein: CASSDSGSSTDTQYF

J gene: TRBJ2-1
clone size: NA
V gene: TRBV19
D gene: TRBD1
CDR3 DNA: TGTGCCAGTAGTCTGGGACAGAATGAGCAGTTCTTC
CDR3 protein: CASSLGQNEQFF

J gene: TRBJ2-2
clone size: NA
V gene: TRBV7-6
D gene: NA
CDR3 DNA: TGTGCCAGCAGCTCGTCGACTCCCAGGGACACCGGGGAGCTGTTTTTT
CDR3 protein: CASSSSTPRDTGELFF

J gene: TRBJ2-7
clone size: NA
V gene: TRBV30
D gene: NA
CDR3 DNA: TGTGCCTGGAATAGATTCCGGGACGAAGCCTACGAGCAGTACTTC
CDR3 protein: CAWNRFRDEAYEQYF

J gene: TRBJ2-5
clone size: NA
V gene: TRBV5-1
D gene: NA
CDR3 DNA: TGCGCCAGCAGTTGGACTGGGGGCCAAGAGACCCAGTACTTC
CDR3 protein: CASSWTGGQETQYF

J gene: TRBJ1-6
clone size: NA
V gene: TRBV7-2
D gene: TRBD1
CDR3 DNA: TGTGCCAGCAGCCCCGGGACAGCCCATTCACCCCTCCACTTT
CDR3 protein: CASSPGTAHSPLHF

J gene: TRBJ2-3
clone size: NA
V gene: TRBV29-1
D gene: NA
CDR3 DNA: TGCAGCGTTGAAGATTGGGGCAGGGGAAGCTCTGGGAGCCCGACAGATACGCAGTATTTT
CDR3 protein: CSVEDWGRGSSGSPTDTQYF

J gene: TRBJ2-3
clone size: NA
V gene: TRBV5-6
D gene: NA
CDR3 DNA: TGTGCCAGCAGCTTGGACCCTCTGAACCGGTATACGCAGTATTTT
CDR3 protein: CASSLDPLNRYTQYF